The 19 T cell receptor beta chains in this list originate from one sample, sequenced in a study of CD8 T cells in ankylosing spondylitis. Study results and limitations: Apparently characteristic of ankylosing spondylitis blood was a TCR beta motif (about 8 highly homologous variants).

These receptors are not linked to any known antigen. Using its own MiXCR run on the 5' RACE reads, TCRdb lists one record per CDR3 protein. The sample includes tens of thousands of distinct CDR3 sequences, 9% of them seen just once. The sequenced material came from blood, either unsorted or a sorted T cell fraction (not recorded which). The source is a male donor with ankylosing spondylitis.

In its sample, this clonotype was seen many times. This chain uses TRBV4-2 with TRBJ2-5; D call uncertain. The germline V gene has CDR1 LGHNA and CDR2 YNFKEQ. CDR3 length: 14 residues. Trimming pared 0 bases from V and 3 bases from J, leaving 8 bases between. CDR3 in amino acids: CASSQDVGKETQYF. The CDR3 DNA reads as TGTGCCAGCAGCCAAGACGTAGGGAAAGAGACCCAGTACTTC.

Only one count was recorded for this clonotype. The chain combines TRBV7-9 with TRBJ2-1, with D possibly TRBD2 on 6 matching bases. Germline V gene sequence: CDR1 SEHNR, CDR2 FQNEAQ (reference sequence). The CDR3 is made up of 16 amino acids. V was clipped by 9 bases and J by 8 bases, with 26 bases between them. CDR3 sequence reads: CASPLRPGYPSDEQFF. In nucleotides, the CDR3 is TGTGCCAGTCCCCTGAGGCCGGGGTATCCTAGCGATGAGCAGTTCTTC.

The chain combines TRBV11-2 with TRBJ2-4, with 14 bases lining up with TRBD2. This CDR3 region has 16 residues. Trimming removed 5 bases from V and 7 bases from J; junction bases left unmatched: 7. Germline V gene lookup returns CDR1 SGHAT and CDR2 FQNNGV. As DNA, the CDR3 is TGTGCCAGCAGCAAGGGACTAGCGGGAGCGTGGAACATTCAGTACTTC. Amino acid sequence: CASSKGLAGAWNIQYF.

This clonotype was detected ten times or more. The chain is built from TRBV24-1 and TRBJ1-1, with a possible D match to TRBD1 (5 bases). CDR3 length: 12 amino acids. Trimming took off 7 bases at V and 1 base at J, with 6 bases between the two ends. Germline lookup yields CDR1 KGHDR and CDR2 SFDVKD. The CDR3 protein is CATRTENTEAFF. As DNA, the CDR3 is TGTGCCACCAGGACAGAGAACACTGAAGCTTTCTTT.

In its sample, this clonotype was seen many times. V usage is TRBV10-2 and J usage is TRBJ2-7; D is possibly TRBD1 (6 bases). The CDR3 has 15 residues. Germline V CDR1 and CDR2: WSHSY, SAAADI. Deletions cut 5 bases from V and 1 base from J, with 15 bases between. The CDR3 DNA is TGCGCCAGCAGTTGGGACACTCTGGCGTCCTACGAGCAGTACGTC. It encodes CASSWDTLASYEQYV.

This clonotype has at least ten counts. The chain links TRBV24-1 to TRBJ2-4, with 12 bases identical to TRBD2. Germline CDR1 is KGHDR and CDR2 is SFDVKD. With V trimmed by 6 bases and J by 9 bases, 8 bases remained unmatched. The CDR3 is made up of 15 amino acids. In nucleotides, the CDR3 is TGTGCCACCAGTTCAACTGGACTAGCGGGGAGCATTCAGTACTTC. It encodes CATSSTGLAGSIQYF.

V and J are TRBV27 and TRBJ2-7; the D is unclear. This CDR3 has 13 residues. Germline V gives CDR1 MNHEY, CDR2 SMNVEV (reference sequence). V was pared by 4 bases and J by 0 bases, with 7 bases between. The CDR3 DNA sequence: TGTGCCAGCAGTTACCGCAGCTCCTACGAGCAGTACTTC. This sequence encodes CASSYRSSYEQYF.

This clonotype was counted only a few times. V and J are TRBV10-2 and TRBJ1-6, with 7 bases lining up with TRBD1. J lost 10 bases, V lost 2 bases, and 2 bases had no gene match. The germline CDR1 and CDR2 sequences are WSHSY and SAAADI. The CDR3 runs 13 residues. The DNA for the CDR3 is TGCGCCAGCAGTGAGACAGGGGAATCACCCCTCCACTTT. Translation: CASSETGESPLHF.

V usage is TRBV28 and J usage is TRBJ1-3, with 7 nucleotides matching TRBD1. The CDR3 is 16 amino acids. The junction had 9 bases not matched to a gene; V was cut back by 3 bases and J by 4 bases. The germline CDR1 and CDR2 sequences are MDHEN and SYDVKM. CDR3 loop: CASSFPARQGGNTIYF. The CDR3 nucleotides read TGTGCCAGCAGTTTCCCCGCGAGACAGGGAGGAAACACCATATATTTT. The whole variable domain, filled in from reference TRBV28 and TRBJ1-3, reads DVKVTQSSRYLVKRTGEKVFLECVQDMDHENMFWYRQDPGLGLRLIYFSYDVKMKEKGDIPEGYSVSREKKERFSLILESASTNQTSMYLCASSFPARQGGNTIYFGEGSWLTVV.

This clonotype was seen a handful of times. V and J are TRBV20-1 and TRBJ2-7; D is ambiguous. The CDR3 runs to 10 residues. The V gene's germline CDR1 is DFQATT and CDR2 SNEGSKA (reference sequence). Trimming left V 5 bases short and J 5 bases short, with 7 bases between. The CDR3 DNA reads as TGCAGTGCTCCCTTAGACGAGCAGTACTTC. It translates to CSAPLDEQYF.

This clonotype was counted a few times. This chain joins TRBV5-1 and TRBJ1-3; the D gene is possibly TRBD1 (5 bases). Germline assignment: CDR1 SGHRS and CDR2 YFSETQ. CDR3 length: 16 amino acids. Trimming stripped 4 bases from V and 0 bases from J, with 14 bases between. CDR3 loop: CASSDYGAISGNTIYF. DNA of the CDR3: TGCGCCAGCAGCGACTACGGGGCAATCTCTGGAAACACCATATATTTT. Variable domain in full (rest from reference TRBV5-1 and TRBJ1-3): KAGVTQTPRYLIKTRGQQVTLSCSPISGHRSVSWYQQTPGQGLQFLFEYFSETQRNKGNFPGRFSGRQFSNSRSEMNVSTLELGDSALYLCASSDYGAISGNTIYFGEGSWLTVV.

This clonotype was found many times. At one end, the junction sequence differs from germline, possibly due to a read error. The chain employs TRBV24-1 and TRBJ2-5; tentatively, D is TRBD1 (6 bases). This CDR3 has 15 amino acids. Germline V gene sequence: CDR1 KGHDR, CDR2 SFDVKD. The CDR3 loop reads CVTSEVGTNQETQYF. The CDR3 nucleotides read TGTGTCACCAGTGAGGTCGGGACAAACCAAGAGACCCAGTACTTC.

The J gene is TRBJ2-7, the V gene TRBV27; 10 bases map to TRBD1. CDR3 length: 14 amino acids. Germline V gene lookup returns CDR1 MNHEY and CDR2 SMNVEV (reference sequence). V shed 5 bases, J shed 4 bases, and the junction held 5 bases outside the gene matches. The chain's CDR3 is CASSPGTGVYEQYF. The CDR3 DNA reads TGTGCCAGCAGTCCGGGGACAGGGGTTTACGAGCAGTACTTC.

This clonotype was found a few times. The gene calls are TRBV6-1 and TRBJ1-5, with D uncertain. The CDR3 length is 14 residues. Germline assignment: CDR1 MNHNS and CDR2 SASEGT. V was clipped by 1 base and J by 7 bases, with 11 bases between them. Here the CDR3 reads CASSEGGPWQPQHF. CDR3 nucleotide sequence: TGTGCCAGCAGTGAAGGTGGGCCATGGCAGCCCCAGCATTTT.

V gene TRBV5-1 combines with J gene TRBJ1-1; 9 nucleotides align to TRBD1. J was trimmed by 4 bases and V by 4 bases; bases with no gene match: 11. The germline CDR1 and CDR2 sequences are SGHRS and YFSETQ. The CDR3 totals 16 residues. CDR3 sequence: CASSPGTGPLGTEAFF. DNA of the CDR3: TGCGCCAGCAGCCCCGGGACAGGGCCGTTGGGCACTGAAGCTTTCTTT.

This clonotype was counted many times. The chain recombines TRBV20-1 with TRBJ2-7; the D is unclear. Germline loops: CDR1 DFQATT, CDR2 SNEGSKA (reference sequence). The CDR3 covers 12 residues. Trimming took off 1 base at V and 5 bases at J, with 9 bases between the two ends. The CDR3 protein is CSARVFPNEQYF. Written as DNA, the CDR3 is TGCAGTGCTAGAGTTTTCCCGAACGAGCAGTACTTC.

This rearrangement joins TRBV19 to TRBJ1-3; D is ambiguous. Germline V gene data show CDR1 as LNHDA and CDR2 as SQIVND (reference sequence). Trimming left V 3 bases short and J 4 bases short, with 13 bases between. The length of the CDR3 is 15 residues. The CDR3 protein is CASSIGPLAGNTIYF. The CDR3 nucleotides read TGTGCCAGTAGTATTGGACCCTTGGCGGGAAACACCATATATTTT.

This rearrangement joins TRBV23-1 to TRBJ2-1; TRBD2 is a possible D gene (5 bases). TRBV23-1 is an open reading frame, and its role is uncertain. V was shortened by 3 bases and J by 3 bases, with 9 bases between the two germline ends. CDR3 size: 14 residues. DNA for the CDR3: TGCGCCAGCAGTCATCCCCGGGACTACAATGAGCAGTTCTTC. Amino acids: CASSHPRDYNEQFF.

This clonotype was detected only a few times. The rearrangement uses TRBV2 and TRBJ2-2; 10 nucleotides align to TRBD2. Germline CDR1 reads SNHLY; CDR2 reads FYNNEI. The length of the CDR3 is 17 residues. V was pared by 0 bases and J by 5 bases, with 6 bases of the junction left unmatched. The CDR3 DNA sequence: TGTGCCAGCAGTGAAGCGCTAGCGGGAGTAGGGACCGGGGAGCTGTTTTTT. Residues: CASSEALAGVGTGELFF.